This T cell receptor (beta chain) is drawn from a study of CD8 T cells in Susac syndrome. At the level of the study: Patients with Susac syndrome were, at the time of blood collection, therapy-naive, maintained on corticosteroids, or maintained on intravenous immunoglobulin alone.

RNA totalling roughly 0.45 to 1 ug underwent reverse transcription with random hexamers. Across 54 Vbeta and 13 Jbeta, immunoSEQ multiplex PCR amplified TCR beta CDR3. TCRdb reprocessed the immunoSEQ multiplex PCR reads via MiXCR and lists one record per CDR3 protein. Found here are tens of thousands of distinct CDR3 sequences, around 93% of them singletons; the top ten hold roughly 0.15%. Sequencing of TCR beta was undertaken in CD8+ and CD4+ T cells derived from blood. As to this clonotype: Its antigen is undetermined.

Study conclusions and caveats: Acknowledgment was made by the study that its TCR sequencing and HLA analysis involved a relatively small number of individuals.

CDR1 is DFQATT, CDR2 SNEGSKA, per germline (reference sequence). V was trimmed by 0 bases and J by 9 bases, leaving 18 bases between them. The CDR3 is 15 amino acids. The chain couples TRBV20-1 to TRBJ1-5; D is undetermined. The sequence was obtained from a human donor with Susac syndrome. The sequencing sample was made of CD4+ T cells from PBMCs. DNA of the CDR3: TGCAGTGCTAGAGATGCGGCAGGCATCGAGCGGCCCCAGCATTTT. Translated, it gives CSARDAAGIERPQHF.